This T cell receptor (beta chain) was recovered during a study of molecular identifiers for immune sequencing clone quantification. Background on the study: Replicates split RNA from roughly 18,000 or 92,000 naive CD8 cells five ways, and the researchers sequenced four portions. Study-wide results and limits: Clones above 20 RNA copies contained over 97% of effector molecules and under 1% of naive molecules.

TCRdb analysed the PCR reads with MiXCR anew, one entry per CDR3 protein. The sample has about 54,000 distinct CDR3 sequences, 25% seen once. This CDR3 contains 15 residues. In germline, CDR1 is MNHNY, CDR2 SVGAGI (reference sequence). V lost 6 bases and J lost 5, with 17 bases in between. With 10%, 30% or 50% of RNA, about 19,000 to 1,000,000 naive CD8 T cells were sequenced. The sorting of naive CD8 T cells used the CD8+CD4-CCR7+CD45RA+ phenotype. This clonotype was picked up many times. Its antigen is unidentified. J is TRBJ2-1 and V is TRBV6-6, with D perhaps matching TRBD1 (5 bases). Sequences were obtained from naive CD8+ T cells from blood, with Jurkat cell RNA spiked in. Documented subset: FACS-sorted CD8+CD4-CCR7+CD45RA+ naive T cells. The clonotype comes from a human donor in good health. Some libraries in this study had Jurkat cell RNA spiked in. This chain's CDR3 is CASRAGSGPHNEQFF. DNA of the CDR3: TGTGCCAGCAGGGCCGGGTCAGGGCCCCACAATGAGCAGTTCTTC.